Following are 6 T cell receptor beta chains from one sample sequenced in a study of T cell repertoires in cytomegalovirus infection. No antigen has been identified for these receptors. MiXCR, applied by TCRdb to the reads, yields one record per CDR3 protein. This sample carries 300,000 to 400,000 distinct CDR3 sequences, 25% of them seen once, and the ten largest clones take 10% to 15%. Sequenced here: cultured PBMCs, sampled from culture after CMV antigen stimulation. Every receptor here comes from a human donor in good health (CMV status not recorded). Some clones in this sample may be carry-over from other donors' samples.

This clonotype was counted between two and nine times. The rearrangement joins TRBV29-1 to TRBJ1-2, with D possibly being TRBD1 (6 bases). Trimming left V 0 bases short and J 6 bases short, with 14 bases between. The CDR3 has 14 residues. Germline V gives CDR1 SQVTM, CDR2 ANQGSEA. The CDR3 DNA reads TGCAGCGTTGAAGAGGGGGCGAGTCGGCATGGCTACACCTTC. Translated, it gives CSVEEGASRHGYTF.

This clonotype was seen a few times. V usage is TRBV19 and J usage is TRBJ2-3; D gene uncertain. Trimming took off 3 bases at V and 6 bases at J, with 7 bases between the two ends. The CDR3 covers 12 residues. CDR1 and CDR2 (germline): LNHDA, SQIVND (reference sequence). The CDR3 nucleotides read TGTGCCAGTAGTATCGGATACGATACGCAGTATTTT. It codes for CASSIGYDTQYF.

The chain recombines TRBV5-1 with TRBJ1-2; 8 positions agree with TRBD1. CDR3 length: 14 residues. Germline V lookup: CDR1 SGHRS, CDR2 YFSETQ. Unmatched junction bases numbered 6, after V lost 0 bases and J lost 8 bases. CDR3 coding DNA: TGCGCCAGCAGCTTGGGCGTGACAGGGGAAGGCTACACCTTC. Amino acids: CASSLGVTGEGYTF.

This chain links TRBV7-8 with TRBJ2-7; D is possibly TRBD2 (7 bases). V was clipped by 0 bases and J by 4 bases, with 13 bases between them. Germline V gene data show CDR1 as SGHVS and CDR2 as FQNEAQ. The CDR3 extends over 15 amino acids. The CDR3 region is CASSLAEGGAYEQYF. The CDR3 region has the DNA TGTGCCAGCAGCTTAGCGGAAGGGGGGGCTTACGAGCAGTACTTC.

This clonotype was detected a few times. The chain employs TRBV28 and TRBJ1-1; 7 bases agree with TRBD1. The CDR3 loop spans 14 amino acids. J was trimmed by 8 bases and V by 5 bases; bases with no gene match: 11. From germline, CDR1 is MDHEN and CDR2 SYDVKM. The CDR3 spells CASSRINRDSEAFF. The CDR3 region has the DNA TGTGCCAGCAGTCGTATAAACCGGGACAGCGAAGCTTTCTTT.

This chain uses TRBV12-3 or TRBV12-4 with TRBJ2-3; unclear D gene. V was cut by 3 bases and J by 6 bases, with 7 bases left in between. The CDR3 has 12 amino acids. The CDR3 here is CASSFVSDTQYF. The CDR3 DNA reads TGTGCCAGCAGTTTTGTTTCGGATACGCAGTATTTT.